Below, one TCR beta chain is given with its context. The data were obtained in a study of OX40 agonist ivuxolimab in advanced cancers. The assay was immunoSEQ multiplex PCR, and TCRdb's table has in-frame clones only and misses some. This table holds fewer than 85,000 clones, around 86% found once. Per germline, CDR1 SGHTA and CDR2 FQGNSA. V lost 4 bases and J 4 bases, leaving 13 bases between the germline ends. The length of the CDR3 is 14 residues. This clonotype was sampled from an adult with an advanced solid tumor such as melanoma, head and neck, liver or kidney cancer. The chain employs TRBV7-2 and TRBJ1-1; TRBD1 is a possible D gene (6 bases). The specimen was CD4+ or CD8+ T cells sorted from blood, collected in a trial of the OX40 agonist ivuxolimab. CDR3 sequence: CASSSGGGRTEAFF. Here the CDR3 DNA reads TGTGCCAGCAGCTCGGGCGGGGGGCGCACTGAAGCTTTCTTT.